The 16 T cell receptor beta chains given below trace back to one sample, sequenced in a study of blood T cell repertoires in COVID-19. Data came from immunoSEQ multiplex PCR; TCRdb stores just in-frame clones and leaves some out. The table includes roughly 84,000 clones, roughly 80% detected once. The sequencing sample was made of peripheral blood. These receptors originate from a woman at least 80 years old with acute or convalescent COVID-19.

The chain uses TRBV5-6 and TRBJ2-1; D perhaps matches TRBD2 (6 bases). This CDR3 has 17 residues. With 0 bases removed from V and 1 base from J, the gap between germline ends came to 14 bases. Germline V gene data show CDR1 as SGHDT and CDR2 as YYEEEE. CDR3 DNA: TGTGCCAGCAGCTTGGGCCCGGAGCGGGTGTCCTACAATGAGCAGTTCTTC. Amino acids: CASSLGPERVSYNEQFF.

This sequence joins TRBV28 and TRBJ1-2; 12 positions match TRBD1. Trimming removed 11 bases from V and 7 bases from J; junction bases left unmatched: 14. The CDR3 runs to 15 residues. The germline CDR1 and CDR2 sequences are MDHEN and SYDVKM. The CDR3 DNA reads as TGTGCCGCAAGCAGCCGGGGACAGGGGGCGAGTGGCTACACCTTC. Amino acid sequence: CAASSRGQGASGYTF.

This sequence joins TRBV10-1 and TRBJ2-3, with a tentative D call TRBD1 (5 bases). The CDR3 totals 14 residues. CDR1 and CDR2 (germline): WNHNN, SYGVQD (reference sequence). V lost 0 bases and J 4 bases, leaving 8 bases between the germline ends. In DNA, the CDR3 is TGCGCCAGCAGTGAGTCCGCGACAGCAGATACGCAGTATTTT. Its protein product is CASSESATADTQYF.

This chain connects TRBV19 to TRBJ2-3, with 9 nucleotides matching TRBD2. V trimming: 10 bases; J trimming: 3 bases; junction bases outside the gene matches: 8. The V gene's germline CDR1 is LNHDA and CDR2 SQIVND (reference sequence). The CDR3 sequence is 14 residues long. CDR3 sequence reads: CATAGTSRTDTQYF. The CDR3 nucleotides are TGTGCCACCGCCGGGACTAGCCGAACAGATACGCAGTATTTT.

This clone has a single count. J is TRBJ1-5 and V is TRBV19, with 7 bases matching TRBD1. Trimming cost V 5 bases and J 4 bases; bases outside gene matches: 5. The length of the CDR3 is 14 residues. Germline V gives CDR1 LNHDA, CDR2 SQIVND (reference sequence). The CDR3 DNA reads as TGTGCCAGTAGTCCAGGGGGGAGGAATCAGCCCCAGCATTTT. Its protein product is CASSPGGRNQPQHF.

The rearrangement joins TRBV11-3 to TRBJ2-1, with D possibly being TRBD1 (5 bases). This CDR3 region has 12 residues. The germline CDR1 and CDR2 sequences are SGHNT and YENEEA. The V end was cut by 5 bases, the J end by 4 bases, with 6 bases between. CDR3 DNA sequence: TGTGCCAGCAGCCAGGGTTACAATGAGCAGTTCTTC. Protein: CASSQGYNEQFF.

This chain joins TRBV3-1 (or the pseudogene TRBV3-2) and TRBJ2-1, with D tentatively TRBD1 (6 bases). This CDR3 comprises 11 residues. Trimming took 6 bases from V and 10 from J, leaving 10 bases between them. Germline V lookup: CDR1 LGHDT, CDR2 YNNKEL (reference sequence). Here the CDR3 DNA reads TGTGCCAGCAGGGGGGCATACGAGCAGTTCTTC. As protein: CASRGAYEQFF.

J is TRBJ1-1 and V is TRBV5-4; the D is unclear. This CDR3 region has 14 residues. Trimming stripped 0 bases from V and 3 bases from J, with 9 bases between. The V gene's germline CDR1 is SGHNT and CDR2 YYREEE (reference sequence). CDR3 region: CASSLGGKHTEAFF. The CDR3 DNA follows: TGTGCCAGCAGCTTGGGAGGCAAGCACACTGAAGCTTTCTTT.

The chain joins TRBV5-1 to TRBJ1-1; 7 bases map to TRBD1. Germline loops: CDR1 SGHRS, CDR2 YFSETQ. This CDR3 spans 16 amino acids. Unmatched junction bases numbered 6, after V lost 0 bases and J lost 1 base. The CDR3 is CASSLEGTAGNTEAFF. CDR3 DNA sequence: TGCGCCAGCAGCTTGGAAGGGACAGCAGGGAACACTGAAGCTTTCTTT.

The chain links TRBV7-6 to TRBJ2-7, with 8 bases aligning to TRBD1. Looked up from germline, CDR1 is SGHVS and CDR2 is FNYEAQ. Germline trimming cut 5 bases from V and 2 bases from J; bases unmatched to any gene: 5. The CDR3 sequence is 14 residues long. In DNA form, the CDR3 reads TGTGCCAGCAGCCCGTGGACAGGGACCTACGAGCAGTACTTC. Its protein is CASSPWTGTYEQYF.

Regarding this clone: The CDR3 end shows no conserved phenylalanine or tryptophan, and so a read error is likely. The DNA is omitted, as the CDR3 cannot be located on it reliably, and the CDR3 follows TCRdb's listing. The chain carries TRBV28 and TRBJ1-1. The CDR3 adds up to 14 amino acids, both ends counted. Germline CDR1 reads MDHEN; CDR2 reads SYDVKM. This CDR3 reads CASSSEGEMTLEIN.

This chain connects TRBV5-6 to TRBJ1-5; tentatively, D is TRBD1 (5 bases). Looked up from germline, CDR1 is SGHDT and CDR2 is YYEEEE. V shed 3 bases and J shed 0 bases, with 16 bases lying between them. The CDR3 is made up of 17 amino acids. As DNA, the CDR3 is TGTGCCAGCAGCTGGACTAGGGGACTCAATAGCAATCAGCCCCAGCATTTT. Amino acids: CASSWTRGLNSNQPQHF.

The rearrangement joins TRBV5-8 to TRBJ2-2; TRBD1 matches at 9 bases. CDR1 and CDR2 (germline): SGHTS, YDEGEE. This CDR3 is built from 14 residues. Trimming removed 0 bases from V and 7 bases from J; junction bases left unmatched: 1. CDR3 nucleotide sequence: TGTGCCAGCAGCTTGGGGGACAGGGACGGGGAGCTGTTTTTT. Translated: CASSLGDRDGELFF.

This clone was detected a few times. The chain recombines TRBV18 with TRBJ1-5, with 10 bases lining up with TRBD1. This CDR3 is built from 18 residues. Germline V gene data show CDR1 as KGHSH and CDR2 as LQKENI. Losses at the gene ends were 3 bases for V and 0 bases for J; bases not matched to a gene: 8. CDR3 residues: CASSPRQGAGYSNQPQHF. In DNA form, the CDR3 reads TGTGCCAGCTCACCTAGACAGGGGGCAGGTTATAGCAATCAGCCCCAGCATTTT.

J is TRBJ2-5 and V is TRBV7-9, with a tentative D call TRBD1 (6 bases). Trimming pared 5 bases from V and 2 bases from J, leaving 15 bases between. Germline CDR1 SEHNR, CDR2 FQNEAQ (reference sequence). The CDR3 is made up of 15 amino acids. CDR3 residues: CASSPGQTGQETQYF. The CDR3 coding sequence is TGTGCCAGCAGCCCCGGACAGACCGGACAAGAGACCCAGTACTTC.

The J gene is TRBJ2-7, the V gene TRBV5-1; D not resolved. Trimming removed 1 base at V and 5 bases at J, with 4 bases between. The V gene's germline CDR1 is SGHRS and CDR2 YFSETQ. The CDR3 loop spans 11 amino acids. As DNA, the CDR3 is TGCGCCAGCAGCTTGTTCGACGAGCAGTACTTC. It codes for CASSLFDEQYF. The full variable domain, completed using reference TRBV5-1 and TRBJ2-7, is KAGVTQTPRYLIKTRGQQVTLSCSPISGHRSVSWYQQTPGQGLQFLFEYFSETQRNKGNFPGRFSGRQFSNSRSEMNVSTLELGDSALYLCASSLFDEQYFGPGTRLTVT.